This T cell receptor (beta chain) was profiled in a study of blood T cell repertoires in COVID-19. Under the authors' procedure: It was from reference gene primer amplification that nucleated cell counts were estimated. Clones were read by immunoSEQ multiplex PCR, and TCRdb kept only the in-frame ones, dropping some. V and J calls and clone size are those listed in that table; D and trimming were worked out from the DNA. The sample includes some 61,000 clones, roughly 90% seen only once; the top ten take roughly 8.8%. The V end was cut by 3 bases, the J end by 3 bases, with 21 bases between. This CDR3 contains 17 residues. Germline CDR1 reads SGHKS; CDR2 reads YYEKEE (reference sequence).

This sequence was found in a man aged 30-40 years with acute or convalescent COVID-19. The chain couples TRBV5-5 to TRBJ1-1, with TRBD1 as a possible D gene (6 bases). The sequenced sample consisted of peripheral blood. Written as DNA, the CDR3 is TGTGCCAGCAGCTACCCCCAGGAATGGGAGGGGGACACTGAAGCTTTCTTT. Translated, it gives CASSYPQEWEGDTEAFF.